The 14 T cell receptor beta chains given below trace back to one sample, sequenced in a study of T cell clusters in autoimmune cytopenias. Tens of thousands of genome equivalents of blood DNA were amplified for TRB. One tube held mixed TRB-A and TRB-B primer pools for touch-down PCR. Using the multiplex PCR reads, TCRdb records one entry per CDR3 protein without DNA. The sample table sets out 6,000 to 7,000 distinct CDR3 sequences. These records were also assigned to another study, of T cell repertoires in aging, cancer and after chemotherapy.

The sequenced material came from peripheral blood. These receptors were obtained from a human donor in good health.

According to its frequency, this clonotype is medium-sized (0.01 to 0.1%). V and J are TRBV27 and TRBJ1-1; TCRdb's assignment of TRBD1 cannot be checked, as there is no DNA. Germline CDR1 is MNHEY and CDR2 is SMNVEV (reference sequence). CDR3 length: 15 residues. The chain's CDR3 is CASSLSGTGNTEAFF.

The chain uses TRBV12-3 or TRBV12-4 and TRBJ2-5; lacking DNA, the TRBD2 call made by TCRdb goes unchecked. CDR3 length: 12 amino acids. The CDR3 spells CASSQALRTQYF.

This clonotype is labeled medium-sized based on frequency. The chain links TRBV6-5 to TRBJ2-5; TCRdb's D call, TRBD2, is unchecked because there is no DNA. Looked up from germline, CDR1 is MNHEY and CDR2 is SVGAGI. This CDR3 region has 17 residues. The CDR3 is CASSGAGGQRSQETQYF.

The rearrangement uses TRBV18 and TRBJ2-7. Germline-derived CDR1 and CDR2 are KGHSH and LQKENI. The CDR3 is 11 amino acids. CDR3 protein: CASSSTGEQYF.

CDR3 loop: CASSLLSIGTDTQYF. The chain joins TRBV27 to TRBJ2-3. Germline lookup yields CDR1 MNHEY and CDR2 SMNVEV (reference sequence). CDR3 length: 15 residues.

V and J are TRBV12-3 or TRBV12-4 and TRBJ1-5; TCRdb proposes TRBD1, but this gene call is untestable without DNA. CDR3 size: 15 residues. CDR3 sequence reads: CASRPGGPNNQPQHF.

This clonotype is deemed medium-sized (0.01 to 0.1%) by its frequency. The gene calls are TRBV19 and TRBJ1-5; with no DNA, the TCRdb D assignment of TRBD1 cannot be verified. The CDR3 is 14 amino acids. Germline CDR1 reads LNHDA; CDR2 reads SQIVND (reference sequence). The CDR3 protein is CASREHLVDQPQHF.

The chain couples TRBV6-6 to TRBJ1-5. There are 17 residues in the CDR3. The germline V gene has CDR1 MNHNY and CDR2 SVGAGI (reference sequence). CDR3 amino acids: CASSTPWGSNSNQPQHF.

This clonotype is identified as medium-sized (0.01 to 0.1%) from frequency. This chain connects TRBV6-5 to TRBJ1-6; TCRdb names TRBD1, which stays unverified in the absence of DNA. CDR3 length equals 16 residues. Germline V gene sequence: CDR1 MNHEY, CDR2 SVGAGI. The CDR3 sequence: CASRLTGGTYNSPLHF.

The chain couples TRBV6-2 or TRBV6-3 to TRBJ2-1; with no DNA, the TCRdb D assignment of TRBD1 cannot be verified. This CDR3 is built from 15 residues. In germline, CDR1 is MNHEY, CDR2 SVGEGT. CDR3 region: CASNSGRTSYNEQFF.

CDR3 sequence: CASSYFTGGGEQYF. The chain recombines TRBV6-5 with TRBJ2-7; the TCRdb D gene call, TRBD1, has no DNA to confirm it. Germline V gene lookup returns CDR1 MNHEY and CDR2 SVGAGI. The CDR3 runs to 14 residues.

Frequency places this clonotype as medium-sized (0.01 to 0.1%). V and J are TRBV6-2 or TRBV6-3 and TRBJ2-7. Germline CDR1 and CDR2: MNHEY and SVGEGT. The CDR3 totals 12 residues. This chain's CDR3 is CASSSTWYEQYF.

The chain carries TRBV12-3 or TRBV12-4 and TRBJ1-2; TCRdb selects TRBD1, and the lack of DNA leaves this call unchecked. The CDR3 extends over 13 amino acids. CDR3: CASRPDSNYGYTF.

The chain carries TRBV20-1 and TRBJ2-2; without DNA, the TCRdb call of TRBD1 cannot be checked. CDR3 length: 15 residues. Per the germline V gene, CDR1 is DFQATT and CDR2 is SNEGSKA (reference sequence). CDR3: CSASPGTHETGELFF.